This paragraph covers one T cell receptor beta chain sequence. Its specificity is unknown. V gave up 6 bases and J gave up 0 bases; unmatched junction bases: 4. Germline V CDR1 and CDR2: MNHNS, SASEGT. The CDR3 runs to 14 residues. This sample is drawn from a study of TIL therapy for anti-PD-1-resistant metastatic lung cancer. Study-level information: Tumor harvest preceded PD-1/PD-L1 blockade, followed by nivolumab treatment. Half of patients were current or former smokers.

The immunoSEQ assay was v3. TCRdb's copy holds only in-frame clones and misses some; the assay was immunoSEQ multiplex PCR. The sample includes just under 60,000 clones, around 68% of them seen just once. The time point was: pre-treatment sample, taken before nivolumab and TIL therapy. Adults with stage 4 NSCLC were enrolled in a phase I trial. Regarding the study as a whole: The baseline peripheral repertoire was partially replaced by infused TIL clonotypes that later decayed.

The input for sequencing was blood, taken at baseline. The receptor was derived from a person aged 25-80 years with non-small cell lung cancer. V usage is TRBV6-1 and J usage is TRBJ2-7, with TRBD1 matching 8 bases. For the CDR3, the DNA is TGTGCCAGCAGGGGACAGGAACGCTCCTACGAGCAGTACTTC. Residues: CASRGQERSYEQYF.